A selection of T cell receptor beta chains follows, all from one sample in a study of T cell responses to AZD1222 COVID-19 vaccine. Generated by immunoSEQ multiplex PCR, the TCRdb table keeps only in-frame clones and is missing some. The sample holds about 48,000 clones; around 85% are singletons and the top ten take around 6.5%. This specimen consisted of peripheral blood, obtained 28 days after the second AZD1222 dose. The receptors stem from an adult who received the AZD1222 COVID-19 vaccine. The CDR3 runs from the conserved cysteine through the conserved F or W. Fields, in order: clone size, V gene, J gene, D gene, CDR3 protein, CDR3 DNA. The D gene is left open where the match is weak. Size is omitted from some rows. Given values are once, few, many or a class for expanded clones.

clone size: .
V gene: TRBV5-1
J gene: TRBJ2-1
D gene: .
CDR3 protein: CASSLGEGEQFF
CDR3 DNA: TGCGCCAGCAGCTTGGGCGAGGGTGAGCAGTTCTTC

clone size: .
V gene: TRBV7-9
J gene: TRBJ1-4
D gene: .
CDR3 protein: CASRAPAGRDEKLFF
CDR3 DNA: TGTGCCAGCAGAGCCCCCGCGGGGCGCGATGAAAAACTGTTTTTT

clone size: .
V gene: TRBV6-6
J gene: TRBJ1-3
D gene: .
CDR3 protein: CASSPSGGGTGNTIYF
CDR3 DNA: TGTGCCAGCAGTCCCTCGGGAGGGGGAACTGGAAACACCATATATTTT

clone size: .
V gene: TRBV5-1
J gene: TRBJ1-1
D gene: TRBD1
CDR3 protein: CASSLGTDILNTEAFF
CDR3 DNA: TGCGCCAGCAGCTTAGGGACAGACATTTTGAACACTGAAGCTTTCTTT

clone size: .
V gene: TRBV6-1
J gene: TRBJ2-2
D gene: TRBD2
CDR3 protein: CASSDRTSGTGELFF
CDR3 DNA: TGTGCCAGCAGTGACCGGACTAGCGGAACCGGGGAGCTGTTTTTT

clone size: .
V gene: TRBV6-5
J gene: TRBJ2-1
D gene: TRBD2
CDR3 protein: CASSYSSSGTYNEQFF
CDR3 DNA: TGTGCCAGCAGTTACTCGTCTAGCGGGACCTACAATGAGCAGTTCTTC

clone size: .
V gene: TRBV11-1
J gene: TRBJ2-2
D gene: .
CDR3 protein: CASSSRFLGTGELFF
CDR3 DNA: TGTGCCAGCAGCTCTCGATTTTTGGGCACCGGGGAGCTGTTTTTT

clone size: .
V gene: TRBV3-1/TRBV3-2
J gene: TRBJ1-4
D gene: TRBD1
CDR3 protein: CASSQVTGDEKLFF
CDR3 DNA: TGTGCCAGCAGCCAAGTGACAGGGGATGAAAAACTGTTTTTT

clone size: .
V gene: TRBV7-3
J gene: TRBJ2-1
D gene: .
CDR3 protein: CASSLKQDSYNEQFF
CDR3 DNA: TGTGCCAGCAGCTTAAAACAGGACTCCTACAATGAGCAGTTCTTC

clone size: .
V gene: TRBV5-1
J gene: TRBJ1-1
D gene: .
CDR3 protein: CASSLETGNTEAFF
CDR3 DNA: TGCGCCAGCAGCTTGGAAACAGGAAACACTGAAGCTTTCTTT

clone size: .
V gene: TRBV28
J gene: TRBJ2-1
D gene: .
CDR3 protein: CASSRSGSLNEQFF
CDR3 DNA: TGTGCCAGCAGCCGGAGCGGCTCCTTAAATGAGCAGTTCTTC

clone size: .
V gene: TRBV27
J gene: TRBJ2-1
D gene: TRBD2
CDR3 protein: CASSSRVEGLADYNEQFF
CDR3 DNA: TGTGCCAGCAGTTCTCGAGTGGAGGGACTAGCGGACTACAATGAGCAGTTCTTC

clone size: .
V gene: TRBV19
J gene: TRBJ1-2
D gene: .
CDR3 protein: CASSIDTVNYGYTF
CDR3 DNA: TGTGCCAGTAGTATAGATACAGTCAACTATGGCTACACCTTC

clone size: once
V gene: TRBV27
J gene: TRBJ2-5
D gene: TRBD2
CDR3 protein: CASRAGTSGSWTQYF
CDR3 DNA: TGTGCCAGCAGGGCCGGGACTAGCGGCTCGTGGACCCAGTACTTC

clone size: .
V gene: TRBV20-1
J gene: TRBJ2-7
D gene: .
CDR3 protein: CSARQDYEQYF
CDR3 DNA: TGCAGTGCTAGACAGGACTACGAGCAGTACTTC

clone size: .
V gene: TRBV6-5
J gene: TRBJ2-7
D gene: .
CDR3 protein: CASSSTDSYEQYF
CDR3 DNA: TGTGCCAGCAGTTCCACGGACAGCTACGAGCAGTACTTC

clone size: .
V gene: TRBV2
J gene: TRBJ2-5
D gene: .
CDR3 protein: CASSLREETQYF
CDR3 DNA: TGTGCCAGCAGTCTTAGAGAGGAGACCCAGTACTTC

clone size: .
V gene: TRBV9
J gene: TRBJ2-7
D gene: TRBD1
CDR3 protein: CASSRGTGPSYEQYF
CDR3 DNA: TGTGCCAGCAGCCGGGGGACAGGTCCCTCCTACGAGCAGTACTTC

clone size: .
V gene: TRBV2
J gene: TRBJ2-4
D gene: .
CDR3 protein: CASEGLAKNIQYF
CDR3 DNA: TGTGCCAGTGAAGGTTTAGCCAAAAACATTCAGTACTTC

clone size: .
V gene: TRBV29-1
J gene: TRBJ2-1
D gene: TRBD2
CDR3 protein: CSVSRREGGNEQFF
CDR3 DNA: TGCAGCGTTTCTCGTCGGGAGGGCGGGAATGAGCAGTTCTTC

clone size: .
V gene: TRBV6-5
J gene: TRBJ2-3
D gene: .
CDR3 protein: CASSYSSRTDTQYF
CDR3 DNA: TGTGCCAGCAGTTACTCGTCTAGAACAGATACGCAGTATTTT

clone size: .
V gene: TRBV7-6
J gene: TRBJ2-2
D gene: TRBD2
CDR3 protein: CASSLEVGGPTGELFF
CDR3 DNA: TGTGCCAGCAGCTTAGAGGTGGGAGGGCCGACCGGGGAGCTGTTTTTT

clone size: .
V gene: TRBV19
J gene: TRBJ1-2
D gene: .
CDR3 protein: CASSIDGVYGYTF
CDR3 DNA: TGTGCCAGTAGTATCGATGGGGTTTATGGCTACACCTTC

clone size: .
V gene: TRBV28
J gene: TRBJ1-5
D gene: .
CDR3 protein: CASSFHDSSNQPQHF
CDR3 DNA: TGTGCCAGCAGTTTCCACGACAGTAGCAATCAGCCCCAGCATTTT

clone size: .
V gene: TRBV30
J gene: TRBJ1-6
D gene: .
CDR3 protein: CAWSKGLPNSPLHF
CDR3 DNA: TGTGCCTGGTCGAAGGGACTGCCAAATTCACCCCTCCACTTT

clone size: .
V gene: TRBV24-1
J gene: TRBJ2-1
D gene: TRBD2
CDR3 protein: CATSDLGSGHHNEQFF
CDR3 DNA: TGTGCCACCAGTGATTTGGGTAGCGGGCACCACAATGAGCAGTTCTTC